A single sample gave rise to the 8 T cell receptor beta chains below, sequenced in a study of cytomegalovirus exposure and HLA in healthy donors. The PCR made use of 60 Vbeta and 13 Jbeta primers. Only in-frame clones appear in the TCRdb table, and some are missing; sequencing was by immunoSEQ multiplex PCR. This repertoire shows roughly 98,000 clones, 75% to 85% found once; its top ten account for approximately 9.9%. Sequencing used PBMCs. These receptors were obtained from a young man in good health and CMV-seropositive.

The chain combines TRBV6-6 with TRBJ2-1; possibly TRBD1 for D (6 bases). The germline gives CDR1 MNHNY, CDR2 SVGAGI (reference sequence). Between the trimmed V and J ends, which lost 6 bases and 5 bases, there was a span of 8 bases. CDR3 length: 12 amino acids. The CDR3 loop is CASSHRDNEQFF. CDR3 bases: TGTGCCAGCAGCCACAGGGACAATGAGCAGTTCTTC.

The chain joins TRBV19 to TRBJ2-3; 8 bases match TRBD1. The CDR3 contains 15 residues. Germline V gene data show CDR1 as LNHDA and CDR2 as SQIVND (reference sequence). Trimming cost V 5 bases and J 1 base; bases outside gene matches: 5. The CDR3 region is CASSSQTGGTDTQYF. The DNA of the CDR3 is TGTGCCAGTAGTTCCCAGACAGGGGGCACAGATACGCAGTATTTT.

The chain has TRBV30 and TRBJ2-7; no reliable D call. The CDR3 totals 12 residues. Germline V gene data show CDR1 as GTSNPN and CDR2 as SVGIG (reference sequence). Trimming removed 1 base from V and 2 bases from J, with 6 bases in between. In DNA form, the CDR3 reads TGTGCCTGGAGTGGCGGCACCTACGAGCAGTACTTC. It yields the protein CAWSGGTYEQYF.

The chain has TRBV2 and TRBJ1-1, with 7 bases fitting TRBD1. The germline gives CDR1 SNHLY, CDR2 FYNNEI. This CDR3 comprises 13 residues. V dropped 7 bases and J dropped 5; count of bases not matched to a gene: 7. CDR3 sequence (DNA): TGTGCCAGCACTAACGACAGGGCTACTGAAGCTTTCTTT. Its translation: CASTNDRATEAFF.

The V and J genes are TRBV5-1 and TRBJ2-2; maybe TRBD1 (5 bases). The CDR3 totals 17 residues. Trimming removed 0 bases at V and 1 base at J, with 13 bases between. Germline V gives CDR1 SGHRS, CDR2 YFSETQ. The CDR3 reads CASSLVSGKKNTGELFF. CDR3 bases: TGCGCCAGCAGCTTGGTGTCAGGGAAGAAGAACACCGGGGAGCTGTTTTTT.

V gene TRBV13 combines with J gene TRBJ2-7, with D unresolved. This CDR3 spans 13 amino acids. Germline values: CDR1 PRHDT, CDR2 FYEKMQ (reference sequence). V was shortened by 2 bases and J by 3 bases, with 8 bases between the two germline ends. CDR3 sequence reads: CASSLKSYYEQYF. The CDR3 DNA reads TGTGCCAGCAGCTTAAAATCCTACTACGAGCAGTACTTC.

This clone was counted once. J is TRBJ2-5 and V is TRBV7-9; D unclear. Germline V gene data show CDR1 as SEHNR and CDR2 as FQNEAQ (reference sequence). This CDR3 is built from 16 residues. The V and J ends lost 1 base and 5 bases respectively, with 17 bases between them. This CDR3 is CASSLDPWREVETQYF. As DNA, the CDR3 is TGTGCCAGCAGCTTAGATCCCTGGCGAGAGGTGGAGACCCAGTACTTC.

The chain is built from TRBV5-1 and TRBJ1-4; the match to TRBD1 covers 7 bases. The junction had 3 bases not matched to a gene; V was cut back by 4 bases and J by 3 bases. CDR1 and CDR2 (germline): SGHRS, YFSETQ. This CDR3 contains 14 residues. This CDR3 reads CASSQQGSNEKLFF. The CDR3 DNA follows: TGCGCCAGCAGCCAACAGGGGTCTAATGAAAAACTGTTTTTT.